One and the same sample provided the 27 T cell receptor beta chains below, sequenced in a study of tissue T cells after allogeneic stem cell transplantation. Time point meaning: mouse harvest day 7 after allogeneic transplant. Mouse grafts combined 10^7 T-cell-depleted bone marrow cells with 10^6 splenic CD5+ T cells. The protocol was immunoSEQ multiplex PCR, while the TCRdb copy is restricted to in-frame clones and leaves out a portion. The sample has approximately 8,200 clones; over 35% are singletons. Material: skin. The receptors here all came from a female BALB/c mouse given C57BL/6 T cells with graft-versus-host disease after an allogeneic hematopoietic cell transplant.

Concerning this clone: Mouse gene names and germline throughout. The read terminates 1 residue ahead of where the CDR3 ends, so the germline J gene completes it. The chain carries TRBV13-2 and TRBJ2-2; 8 bases are shared with TRBD2. V shed 6 bases and J 0 bases; nucleotides not matched to a gene: 4. The CDR3 is made up of 15 amino acids. Per the germline V gene, CDR1 is NNHNN and CDR2 is SYGAGS (reference sequence). The CDR3 here is CASDWGGANTGQLYF. CDR3 DNA, as far as it was read: TGTGCCAGCGATTGGGGGGGGGCAAACACCGGGCAGCTCTAC.

Comments on this clone: Here the gene names and germline are mouse. From the germline J gene comes the end of the CDR3, since the read stops 1 residue before it. The V and J genes are TRBV15 and TRBJ1-1; D is uncertain. The length of the CDR3 is 13 residues. Germline V gives CDR1 SGHND, CDR2 FRSKSL. The V gene lost 2 bases and the J gene lost 4 bases, with 8 bases spanning the gap. The chain's CDR3 is CASSLKGGTEVFF. Partial CDR3 DNA: TGTGCCAGCAGTTTAAAGGGAGGCACAGAAGTCTTC.

As concerns this clone: All gene names here are mouse names. The read gets to within 1 residue of the CDR3 end, and the germline J gene fills in the rest. The rearrangement joins TRBV19 to TRBJ1-4; 10 bases map to TRBD1. Per the germline V gene, CDR1 is FNHDT and CDR2 is SITEND (reference sequence). This CDR3 contains 15 residues. V lost 6 bases to trimming and J lost 0 bases; unmatched junction nucleotides: 2. The part of the CDR3 DNA that was read is TGTGCCAGCAAGGACAGGGGGGTTTCCAACGAAAGATTATTT. Its protein is CASKDRGVSNERLF. The complete CDR3 reads CASKDRGVSNERLFF.

As to this clone: Genes and germline are mouse. The CDR3 sequence: CASSRDRITEVFF. CDR3 DNA, as far as it was read: TGTGCCAGCAGCCGGGACAGAATCACAGAAGTCTTC. This chain joins TRBV26 and TRBJ1-1; 7 nucleotides match TRBD1. The read terminates 1 residue before the CDR3 end, so the remaining end is supplied by the germline J gene. The trim removed 6 bases at V and 4 bases at J, leaving 5 bases unmatched. This CDR3 region has 13 residues. Germline loops: CDR1 KGHPV, CDR2 FQNQEV (reference sequence).

This clone was detected only once. Mouse germline and gene names are used. Coverage ceases 1 residue before the CDR3 finishes, and the germline J gene fills in the end. This chain uses TRBV23 with TRBJ2-3. Germline CDR1 and CDR2: KGHTA and FQNQQP. The CDR3 is 13 amino acids. The CDR3 loop reads CSTLGASAETLYF. The part of the CDR3 DNA that was read is TGCTCCACTTTAGGGGCTAGTGCAGAAACGCTGTAT.

Note on this clone: Any gene name here is a mouse gene name. The CDR3 is cut off 1 residue early in the read; its end comes from the germline J gene. V gene TRBV15 combines with J gene TRBJ2-7, with a tentative D call TRBD2 (5 bases). Trimming removed 5 bases from V and 0 bases from J, with 11 bases in between. Per the germline V gene, CDR1 is SGHND and CDR2 is FRSKSL. CDR3 size: 14 residues. The CDR3 loop is CASSRWESSYEQYF. The sequenced part of the CDR3 DNA is TGTGCCAGCAGTCGCTGGGAGAGCTCCTATGAACAGTAC.

There are a few counts of this clone. The germline and genes are mouse ones. The read terminates 1 residue ahead of where the CDR3 ends, so the germline J gene completes it. The J gene is TRBJ2-5, the V gene TRBV2; TRBD2 matches 8 bases. From germline, CDR1 is LGHNA and CDR2 YSYQKL. The CDR3 is made up of 17 amino acids. Trimming at V came to 0 bases and at J to 2 bases, leaving 7 bases not matched to a gene. CDR3 amino acids: CASSQDGLGGSQDTQYF. The DNA read from the CDR3 is TGTGCCAGCAGCCAAGATGGGCTGGGGGGTTCCCAAGACACCCAGTAC.

Notes on this clone: Mouse names are used for the genes. The read is 1 residue too short to cover the CDR3 end, so that end is filled in from the germline J gene. The genes are TRBV26 and TRBJ2-4; no definite D call. The V gene lost 0 bases and the J gene lost 4 bases, with 2 bases spanning the gap. The CDR3 is made up of 12 amino acids. Looked up from germline, CDR1 is KGHPV and CDR2 is FQNQEV (reference sequence). The CDR3 loop is CASSLSENTLYF. CDR3 DNA (partial): TGTGCCAGCAGTCTGTCGGAAAACACCTTGTAC.

About this clone: Gene names refer to mouse genes. The sequenced fragment ends 1 residue before the CDR3 boundary, so the rest is inferred from the germline J gene. The chain is built from TRBV23 and TRBJ2-4; TRBD1 reflects the table's D call only, with no check against the DNA. This CDR3 is 14 amino acids long. Germline values: CDR1 KGHTA, CDR2 FQNQQP. The sequenced CDR3 bases are TGCTCCAGCAGTCGGGGACAAAGTCAAAACACCTTGTAC. Translated: CSSSRGQSQNTLY. The CDR3, in full, reads CSSSRGQSQNTLYF.

Of note for this clone: Germline and genes: mouse. The read finishes 1 residue shy of the CDR3 end, and the germline J gene is used to complete it. The gene calls are TRBV26 and TRBJ1-5, with D possibly being TRBD1 (6 bases). Germline-derived CDR1 and CDR2 are KGHPV and FQNQEV (reference sequence). The CDR3 length is 13 residues. Trimming left V 4 bases short and J 4 bases short, with 8 bases between. CDR3 region: CASSQQGNQAPLF. Incomplete CDR3 DNA: TGTGCCAGCAGTCAACAGGGAAACCAGGCTCCGCTT.

For this clone: Gene names follow the mouse nomenclature. The read is 1 residue too short to cover the CDR3 end, so that end is filled in from the germline J gene. The chain is built from TRBV3 and TRBJ2-1, with 9 bases matching TRBD2. The V gene's germline CDR1 is SNHLY and CDR2 FYNGKV (reference sequence). This CDR3 has 17 amino acids. V lost 2 bases to trimming and J lost 1 base; unmatched junction nucleotides: 6. CDR3: CASSLTPWGGNYAEQFF. CDR3 DNA, as far as it was read: TGTGCCAGCAGCTTAACCCCCTGGGGGGGGAACTATGCTGAGCAGTTC.

A word on this clone: Germline and genes: mouse. The observed sequence ends 1 residue before the CDR3 terminus, with the missing tail filled in from the germline J gene. The chain uses TRBV13-3 and TRBJ2-7; D is uncertain. Trimming left V 0 bases short and J 5 bases short, with 6 bases between. The CDR3 loop spans 12 amino acids. Germline assignment: CDR1 NNHDY and CDR2 SYVADS. CDR3 amino acids: CASSDGVDEQYF. CDR3 DNA, as far as it was read: TGTGCCAGCAGTGATGGGGTGGATGAACAGTAC.

This clone has just one count. Gene names denote mouse genes. The read finishes 1 residue shy of the CDR3 end, and the germline J gene is used to complete it. The chain couples TRBV3 to TRBJ2-4, with D maybe TRBD2 (6 bases). V was cut by 5 bases and J by 4 bases, with 13 bases left in between. Per germline, CDR1 SNHLY and CDR2 FYNGKV (reference sequence). This CDR3 is 14 amino acids long. The chain's CDR3 is CASSPRGGKNTLYF. The sequenced part of the CDR3 DNA is TGTGCCAGCAGCCCACGCGGGGGGAAAAACACCTTGTAC. The full variable domain, its missing parts supplied by reference TRBV3 and TRBJ2-4, is GPKVLQIPSHQIIDMGQMVTLNCDPVSNHLYFYWYKQILGQQMEFLVNFYNGKVMEKSKLFKDQFSVERPDGSYFTLKIQPTALEDSAVYFCASSPRGGKNTLYFGAGTRLSVL.

This clone is large within its sample. Genes and germline come from the mouse. Read coverage stops 1 residue before the CDR3 terminus; the germline J gene supplies the remainder. The chain joins TRBV23 to TRBJ1-5. The CDR3 length is 13 residues. The germline V gene encodes CDR1 KGHTA and CDR2 FQNQQP. The DNA read from the CDR3 is TGCTCCAGCAGTCAATCGGGCCAACAGGCTCCGCTT. Protein product: CSSSQSGQQAPL. The entire CDR3 protein is CSSSQSGQQAPLF.

With respect to this clone: The gene names given are mouse names. The CDR3 end falls 1 residue outside the read, so it is completed with the germline J gene. The V and J genes are TRBV13-1 and TRBJ1-1, with 8 bases lining up with TRBD1. The CDR3 loop spans 15 amino acids. Germline V gene lookup returns CDR1 NSHNY and CDR2 SYGAGN. V gave up 0 bases and J gave up 1 base; unmatched junction bases: 2. Here the CDR3 reads CASSDVGQGNTEVFF. The DNA read from the CDR3 is TGTGCCAGCAGTGATGTCGGACAGGGGAACACAGAAGTCTTC.

Comment on this clone: All gene names here are mouse names. The CDR3 end is not reached by the read, which stops 1 residue before it; the germline J gene fills it in. V is TRBV1 and J is TRBJ2-7, with 9 bases fitting TRBD2. V trimming: 6 bases; J trimming: 6 bases; junction bases outside the gene matches: 3. The CDR3 is 12 amino acids. Per the germline V gene, CDR1 is NSQYPW and CDR2 is LRSPGD (reference sequence). CDR3 bases read: TGCACCTGCAGGGTTGGGGGGGCTGAACAGTAC. Its translation is CTCRVGGAEQY. The whole CDR3 reads CTCRVGGAEQYF.

In the case of this clone: All gene names here are mouse names. This CDR3 is also generated by other DNA sequences in the sample. Partial CDR3 DNA: TGTGCCAGCAGTCTGGGCACCGGGCAGCTCTAC. This translates into CASSLGTGQLY. From start to end, the CDR3 is CASSLGTGQLYF. The rearrangement links TRBV26 to TRBJ2-2; D is unresolved. The CDR3 end is not reached by the read, which stops 1 residue before it; the germline J gene fills it in. The germline CDR1 and CDR2 sequences are KGHPV and FQNQEV (reference sequence). CDR3 length: 12 amino acids. The ends were cut back, 2 bases at V and 4 bases at J, with 2 bases in the middle.

Concerning this clone: The genes are named according to mouse. From the germline J gene comes the end of the CDR3, since the read stops 1 residue before it. The chain combines TRBV19 with TRBJ2-7, with 10 bases identical to TRBD2. Germline V gene lookup returns CDR1 FNHDT and CDR2 SITEND (reference sequence). This CDR3 is built from 14 residues. After removal of 5 bases from V and 4 bases from J, the junction contained 6 bases not matched to a gene. CDR3 residues: CASSPRTGGYEQYF. The sequenced part of the CDR3 DNA is TGTGCCAGCAGCCCTCGGACTGGGGGATATGAACAGTAC.

About this clone itself: Gene and germline names: mouse. The CDR3 end is not reached by the read, which stops 1 residue before it; the germline J gene fills it in. The chain has TRBV31 and TRBJ1-5, with a weak D call TRBD1 (5 bases). Germline V gene sequence: CDR1 GKSSPN, CDR2 SITVG. Trimming pared 0 bases from V and 2 bases from J, leaving 8 bases between. The CDR3 runs to 14 residues. CDR3 bases read: TGTGCCTGGAGTCTCAGGGAGGACAACCAGGCTCCGCTT. Translated, it gives CAWSLREDNQAPL. The whole CDR3 reads CAWSLREDNQAPLF.

This clone appeared once. Gene names follow the mouse nomenclature. The CDR3 end is not reached by the read, which stops 1 residue before it; the germline J gene fills it in. V gene TRBV19 combines with J gene TRBJ2-3; 11 nucleotides line up with TRBD2. The CDR3 spans 16 residues. The germline gives CDR1 FNHDT, CDR2 SITEND (reference sequence). Germline trimming cut 5 bases from V and 3 bases from J; bases unmatched to any gene: 8. This chain's CDR3 is CASSLGLGGRAETLYF. The covered CDR3 bases are TGTGCCAGCAGCCTTGGACTGGGGGGCAGAGCAGAAACGCTGTAT. Supplemented by reference TRBV19 and TRBJ2-3, the full variable domain reads GGIITQTPKFLIGQEGQKLTLKCQQNFNHDTMYWYRQDSGKGLRLIYYSITENDLQKGDLSEGYDASREKKSSFSLTVTSAQKNEMAVFLCASSLGLGGRAETLYFGSGTRLTVL.

Comments on this clone: Each gene name is a mouse one. The CDR3 is cut off 1 residue early in the read; its end comes from the germline J gene. The rearrangement links TRBV3 to TRBJ1-3, with TRBD1 identical over 7 bases. In germline, CDR1 is SNHLY, CDR2 FYNGKV (reference sequence). The V segment lost 3 bases and the J segment 4 bases; nucleotides outside the gene matches: 3. The CDR3 has 14 residues. The covered CDR3 bases are TGTGCCAGCAGCTTTGACAGGGCCGGAAATACGCTCTAT. This codes for CASSFDRAGNTLY. The full CDR3 is CASSFDRAGNTLYF.

A few counts support this clone. Genes and germline come from the mouse. This CDR3 is CASSLAGGVEQYF. The sequenced part of the CDR3 DNA is TGTGCCAGCTCTCTAGCTGGGGGGGTTGAACAGTAC. The rearrangement joins TRBV12-1 to TRBJ2-7; 9 nucleotides agree with TRBD2. The read halts 1 residue ahead of the CDR3 end, with the missing end drawn from the germline J gene. There are 13 residues in the CDR3. Trimming cost V 1 base and J 6 bases; bases outside gene matches: 3. Germline CDR1 reads SGHSN; CDR2 reads HYEKVE.

As concerns this clone: These gene names are mouse names. The sequence runs out 1 residue before the end of the CDR3; the remainder is reconstructed from the germline J gene. J is TRBJ2-7 and V is TRBV26, with D perhaps assigned TRBD1 or TRBD2 (5 bases each). The germline V gene encodes CDR1 KGHPV and CDR2 FQNQEV (reference sequence). This CDR3 has 14 amino acids. Trimming pared 1 base from V and 0 bases from J, leaving 7 bases between. Here the CDR3 reads CASSLLGLSYEQYF. CDR3 bases read: TGTGCCAGCAGTCTGTTGGGGCTCTCCTATGAACAGTAC. The entire variable domain, with the rest obtained from reference TRBV26 and TRBJ2-7, is as follows: NSKVIQTPRYLVKGQGQKAKMRCIPEKGHPVVFWYQQNKNNEFKFLINFQNQEVLQQIDMTEKRFSAECPSNSPCSLEIQSSEAGDSALYLCASSLLGLSYEQYFGPGTRLTVL.

This clone was seen more than once but under ten times. Gene names are mouse gene names. The read finishes 1 residue shy of the CDR3 end, and the germline J gene is used to complete it. This rearrangement joins TRBV3 to TRBJ2-1, with D tentatively TRBD1 (6 bases). V lost 3 bases and J lost 7, with 10 bases in between. CDR3 length: 13 amino acids. From germline, CDR1 is SNHLY and CDR2 FYNGKV (reference sequence). CDR3 region: CASSFHREAEQFF. The DNA read from the CDR3 is TGTGCCAGCAGCTTCCACAGGGAAGCTGAGCAGTTC.

This clone appeared a single time. Gene names denote mouse genes. Read data end 1 residue before the CDR3 end; the end is taken from the germline J gene. The V gene is TRBV1, the J gene TRBJ1-1; the D is unclear. CDR3 length: 14 amino acids. The germline V gene encodes CDR1 NSQYPW and CDR2 LRSPGD (reference sequence). V was clipped by 0 bases and J by 0 bases, with 5 bases between them. CDR3 DNA (partial): TGCACCTGCAGTGCAGACAGGACAAACACAGAAGTCTTC. As protein: CTCSADRTNTEVF. The entire CDR3 sequence reads CTCSADRTNTEVFF.

This clone was seen more than once but under ten times. Gene names are the mouse ones. The CDR3 is cut off 1 residue early in the read; its end comes from the germline J gene. J is TRBJ1-1 and V is TRBV29; D ambiguous. V gave up 3 bases and J gave up 1 base, with 9 bases separating them. Germline loops: CDR1 MSHET, CDR2 SYDVDS. The CDR3 loop spans 14 amino acids. The part of the CDR3 DNA that was read is TGTGCTAGCAGTTTTGGGCAGAAAAACACAGAAGTCTTC. Translated: CASSFGQKNTEVF. The CDR3 in full is CASSFGQKNTEVFF. Using reference TRBV29 and TRBJ1-1 for the parts outside the CDR3, the full variable domain is DMKVTQMPRYLIKRMGENVLLECGQDMSHETMYWYRQDPGLGLQLIYISYDVDSNSEGDIPKGYRVSRKKREHFSLILDSAKTNQTSVYFCASSFGQKNTEVFFGKGTRLTVV.

In the case of this clone: Genes and germline come from the mouse. The read ends 1 residue early relative to the CDR3; the germline J gene fills the gap. The gene calls are TRBV13-2 and TRBJ2-2, with D possibly TRBD2 on 6 matching bases. The CDR3 covers 15 residues. The germline V and J ends were trimmed by 2 bases and 2 bases, with 10 bases remaining between them. The V gene's germline CDR1 is NNHNN and CDR2 SYGAGS (reference sequence). The CDR3 protein is CASGDRLANTGQLYF. The part of the CDR3 DNA that was read is TGTGCCAGCGGTGACAGACTGGCGAACACCGGGCAGCTCTAC.